In this sample, the clone carrying this TCR beta chain turned up a few times. Unique molecular identifiers were added to individual cDNA molecules. TCRdb itself ran the 5' RACE reads through MiXCR, one entry per CDR3 protein. Found here are about 72,000 distinct CDR3 sequences, 9.5% to 13% of them singletons; the top ten hold roughly 7.5%. This entry is derived from a study of early T cells in non-severe SARS-CoV-2 infection. About the research overall: Investigators sequenced bulk RNA drawn from unsorted whole blood, and chains remained unpaired.

CDR1 and CDR2 (germline): MNHEY, SVGAGI. V trimming: 6 bases; J trimming: 4 bases; junction bases outside the gene matches: 5. The CDR3 extends over 15 amino acids. The sequence was collected from an adult who was a healthcare worker with PCR-confirmed SARS-CoV-2 infection or an uninfected control (not recorded which). Specimen: whole blood, collected at baseline. The chain carries TRBV6-5 and TRBJ2-2; TRBD1 matches at 10 bases. The CDR3 reads CASSTGTGATGELFF. CDR3 bases: TGTGCCAGCAGCACCGGGACAGGGGCCACCGGGGAGCTGTTTTTT.